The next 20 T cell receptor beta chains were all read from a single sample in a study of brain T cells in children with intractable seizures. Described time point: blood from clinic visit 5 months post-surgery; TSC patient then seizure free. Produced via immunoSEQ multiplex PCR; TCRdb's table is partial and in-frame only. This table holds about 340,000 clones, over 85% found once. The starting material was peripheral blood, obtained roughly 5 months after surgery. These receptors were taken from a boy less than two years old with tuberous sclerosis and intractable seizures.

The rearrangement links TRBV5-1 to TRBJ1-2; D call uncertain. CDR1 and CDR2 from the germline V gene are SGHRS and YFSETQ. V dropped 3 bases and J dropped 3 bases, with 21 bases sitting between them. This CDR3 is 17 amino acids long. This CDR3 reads CASSSPIPQGRDYGYTF. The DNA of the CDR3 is TGCGCCAGCAGCTCCCCGATCCCACAAGGGAGGGACTATGGCTACACCTTC. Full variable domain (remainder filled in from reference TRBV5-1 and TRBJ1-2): KAGVTQTPRYLIKTRGQQVTLSCSPISGHRSVSWYQQTPGQGLQFLFEYFSETQRNKGNFPGRFSGRQFSNSRSEMNVSTLELGDSALYLCASSSPIPQGRDYGYTFGSGTRLTVV.

The CDR3 region is CASSFAEVGGHNEQFF. CDR3 in DNA: TGTGCCAGCAGCTTCGCTGAGGTCGGAGGTCACAATGAGCAGTTCTTC. The chain employs TRBV5-6 and TRBJ2-1, with D possibly matching TRBD2 (5 bases). V was clipped by 2 bases and J by 5 bases, with 17 bases between them. Germline V gene lookup returns CDR1 SGHDT and CDR2 YYEEEE. CDR3 length: 16 residues.

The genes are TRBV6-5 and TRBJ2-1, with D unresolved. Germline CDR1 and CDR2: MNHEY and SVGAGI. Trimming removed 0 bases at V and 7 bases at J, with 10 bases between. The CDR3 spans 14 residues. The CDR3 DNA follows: TGTGCCAGCAGTTACTCGATAGGTGGGAATGAGCAGTTCTTC. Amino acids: CASSYSIGGNEQFF.

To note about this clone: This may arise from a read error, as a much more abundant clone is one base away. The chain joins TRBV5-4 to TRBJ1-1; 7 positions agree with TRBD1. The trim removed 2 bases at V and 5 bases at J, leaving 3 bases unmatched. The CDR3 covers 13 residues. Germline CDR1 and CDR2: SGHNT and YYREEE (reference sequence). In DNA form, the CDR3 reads TGTGCCAGCAGCTTAGAACAGGGGACTGAAGCTTTCTTT. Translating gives CASSLEQGTEAFF.

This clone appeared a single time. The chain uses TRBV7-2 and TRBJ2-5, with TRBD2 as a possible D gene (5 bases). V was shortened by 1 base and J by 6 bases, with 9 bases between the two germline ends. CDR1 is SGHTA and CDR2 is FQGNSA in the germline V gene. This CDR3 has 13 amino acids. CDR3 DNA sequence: TGTGCCAGCAGCTTAGGCGGGCGGCAGACCCAGTACTTC. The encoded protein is CASSLGGRQTQYF.

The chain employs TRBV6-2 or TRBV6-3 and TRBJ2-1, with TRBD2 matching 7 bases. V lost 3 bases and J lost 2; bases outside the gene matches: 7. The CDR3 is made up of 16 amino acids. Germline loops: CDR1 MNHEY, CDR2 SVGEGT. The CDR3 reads CASSYWREKTYNEQFF. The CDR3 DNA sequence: TGTGCCAGCAGTTATTGGCGGGAGAAGACCTACAATGAGCAGTTCTTC.

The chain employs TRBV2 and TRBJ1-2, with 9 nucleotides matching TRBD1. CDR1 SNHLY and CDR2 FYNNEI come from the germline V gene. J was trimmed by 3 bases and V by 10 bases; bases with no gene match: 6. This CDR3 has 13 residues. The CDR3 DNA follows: TGTGCCACTAGGGACAGGGAGGACTATGGCTACACCTTC. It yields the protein CATRDREDYGYTF.

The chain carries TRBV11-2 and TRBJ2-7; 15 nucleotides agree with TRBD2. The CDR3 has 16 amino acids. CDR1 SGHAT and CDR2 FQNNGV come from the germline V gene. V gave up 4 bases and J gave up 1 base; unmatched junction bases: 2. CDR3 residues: CASSSGLAGGSYEQYF. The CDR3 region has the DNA TGTGCCAGCAGCTCGGGACTAGCGGGAGGATCCTACGAGCAGTACTTC. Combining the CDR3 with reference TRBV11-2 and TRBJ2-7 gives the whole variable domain EAGVAQSPRYKIIEKRQSVAFWCNPISGHATLYWYQQILGQGPKLLIQFQNNGVVDDSQLPKDRFSAERLKGVDSTLKIQPAKLEDSAVYLCASSSGLAGGSYEQYFGPGTRLTVT.

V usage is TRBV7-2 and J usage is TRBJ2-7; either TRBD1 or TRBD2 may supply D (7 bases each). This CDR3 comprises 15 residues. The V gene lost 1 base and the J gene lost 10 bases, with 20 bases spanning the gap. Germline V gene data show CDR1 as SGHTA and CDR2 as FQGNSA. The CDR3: CASSLGGGGGTPQYF. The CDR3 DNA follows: TGTGCCAGCAGCTTAGGGGGAGGGGGCGGAACCCCACAGTACTTC.

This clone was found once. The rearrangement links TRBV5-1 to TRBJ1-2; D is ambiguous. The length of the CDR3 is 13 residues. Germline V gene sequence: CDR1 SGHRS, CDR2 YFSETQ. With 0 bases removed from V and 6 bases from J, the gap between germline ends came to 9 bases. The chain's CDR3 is CASSLGTSDGYTF. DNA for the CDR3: TGCGCCAGCAGCTTGGGCACCTCAGATGGCTACACCTTC.

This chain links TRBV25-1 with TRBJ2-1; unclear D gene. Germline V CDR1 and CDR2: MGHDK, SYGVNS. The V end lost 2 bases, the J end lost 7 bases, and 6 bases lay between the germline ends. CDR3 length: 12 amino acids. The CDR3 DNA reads TGTGCCAGCAGTGAAGCGGTAAATGAGCAGTTCTTC. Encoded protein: CASSEAVNEQFF.

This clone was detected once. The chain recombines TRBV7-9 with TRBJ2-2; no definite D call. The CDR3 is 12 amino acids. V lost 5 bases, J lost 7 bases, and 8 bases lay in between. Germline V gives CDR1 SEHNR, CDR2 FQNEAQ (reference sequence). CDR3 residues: CASSPQDGELFF. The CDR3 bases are TGTGCCAGCAGCCCCCAGGACGGGGAGCTGTTTTTT. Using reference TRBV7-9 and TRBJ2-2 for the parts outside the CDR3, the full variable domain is DTGVSQNPRHKITKRGQNVTFRCDPISEHNRLYWYRQTLGQGPEFLTYFQNEAQLEKSRLLSDRFSAERPKGSFSTLEIQRTEQGDSAMYLCASSPQDGELFFGEGSRLTVL.

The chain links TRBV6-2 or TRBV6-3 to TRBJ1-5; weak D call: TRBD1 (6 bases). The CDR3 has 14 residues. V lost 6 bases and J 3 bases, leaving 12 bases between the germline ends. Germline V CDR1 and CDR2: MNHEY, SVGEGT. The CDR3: CASSLTGLNQPQHF. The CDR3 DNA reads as TGTGCCAGCAGCTTGACAGGCCTCAATCAGCCCCAGCATTTT.

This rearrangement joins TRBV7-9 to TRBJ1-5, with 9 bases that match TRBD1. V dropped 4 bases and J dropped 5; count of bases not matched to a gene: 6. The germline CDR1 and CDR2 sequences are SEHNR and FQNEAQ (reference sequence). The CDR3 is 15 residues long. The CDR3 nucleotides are TGTGCCAGCAGCTCCCTGACAGGGGGGTATCAGCCCCAGCATTTT. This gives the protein CASSSLTGGYQPQHF.

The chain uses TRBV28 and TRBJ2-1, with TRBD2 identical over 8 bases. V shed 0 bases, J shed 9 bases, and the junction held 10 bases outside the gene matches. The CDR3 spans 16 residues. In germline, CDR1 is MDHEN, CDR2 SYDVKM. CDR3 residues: CASSLWTSGRMIEQFF. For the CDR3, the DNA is TGTGCCAGCAGTTTATGGACCAGCGGGAGAATGATTGAGCAGTTCTTC.

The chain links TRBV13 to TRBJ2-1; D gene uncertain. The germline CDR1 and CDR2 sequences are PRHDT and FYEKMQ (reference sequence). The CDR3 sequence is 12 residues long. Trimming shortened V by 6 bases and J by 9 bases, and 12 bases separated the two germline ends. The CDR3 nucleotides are TGTGCCAGCAGTCATCTAAGGGCTGAGCAGTTCTTC. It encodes CASSHLRAEQFF. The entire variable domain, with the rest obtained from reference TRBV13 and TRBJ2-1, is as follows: AAGVIQSPRHLIKEKRETATLKCYPIPRHDTVYWYQQGPGQDPQFLISFYEKMQSDKGSIPDRFSAQQFSDYHSELNMSSLELGDSALYFCASSHLRAEQFFGPGTRLTVL.

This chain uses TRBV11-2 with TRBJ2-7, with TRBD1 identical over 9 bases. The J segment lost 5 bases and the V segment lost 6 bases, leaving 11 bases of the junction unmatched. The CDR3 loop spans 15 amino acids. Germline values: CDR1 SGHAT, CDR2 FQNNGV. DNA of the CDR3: TGTGCCAGCAGTCAAATCGACAGGGGGAGGAACGAGCAGTACTTC. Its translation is CASSQIDRGRNEQYF.

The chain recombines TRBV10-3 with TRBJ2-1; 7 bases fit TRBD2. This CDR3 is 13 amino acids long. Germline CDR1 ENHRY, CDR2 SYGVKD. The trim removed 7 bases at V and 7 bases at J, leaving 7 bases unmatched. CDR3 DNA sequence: TGTGCCATCAAGGCGGGAGAGAGGAATGAGCAGTTCTTC. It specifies CAIKAGERNEQFF.

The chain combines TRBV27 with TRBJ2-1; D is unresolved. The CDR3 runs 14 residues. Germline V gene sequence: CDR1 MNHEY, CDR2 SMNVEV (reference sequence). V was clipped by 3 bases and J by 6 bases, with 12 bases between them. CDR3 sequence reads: CASSFSVESNEQFF. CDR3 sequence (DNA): TGTGCCAGCAGTTTTAGTGTAGAGAGCAATGAGCAGTTCTTC.

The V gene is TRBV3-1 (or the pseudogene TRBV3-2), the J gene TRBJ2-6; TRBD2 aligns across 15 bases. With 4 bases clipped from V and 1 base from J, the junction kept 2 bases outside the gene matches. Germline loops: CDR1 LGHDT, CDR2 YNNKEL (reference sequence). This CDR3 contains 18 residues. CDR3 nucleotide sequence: TGTGCCAGCAGCCTGGGACTAGCGGGGGGATCTGGGGCCAACGTCCTGACTTTC. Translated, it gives CASSLGLAGGSGANVLTF.